This entry concerns a single T cell receptor beta chain. The target antigen is unknown. The sample belongs to a study of follicular helper T cells after annual influenza vaccination. Sequencing of TCRB used Survey level resolution. The data were produced by immunoSEQ multiplex PCR, yet TCRdb's version contains in-frame clones alone and is incomplete. The table has approximately 13,000 clones, 65% to 85% seen once. Study outcomes and limitations: Successive annual vaccinations recalled a recurrent oligoclonal ICOS+CD38+ cTfh response with influenza-specific clonotypes. The much larger non-cTfh compartments may have been undersampled.

Time point reported: 2015-2016 season, pre-vaccination. Community-dwelling subjects without influenza vaccination in the prior 6 months were enrolled. V gave up 1 base and J gave up 5 bases, with 15 bases separating them. Germline V gives CDR1 LNHDA, CDR2 SQIVND (reference sequence). CDR3 length equals 16 residues. The sequencing used CXCR5- memory CD4+ T cells sorted from blood, collected on the day of influenza vaccination. V and J are TRBV19 and TRBJ1-5; a possible D gene is TRBD1 (6 bases). This clonotype was obtained from an adult who received the influenza vaccine. In DNA, the CDR3 is TGTGCCAGTAGTATAGGTGTCCGGGGGCGCGATCAGCCCCAGCATTTT. It codes for CASSIGVRGRDQPQHF.